This TCR beta chain came from a study of blood T cell repertoires in COVID-19. Only a few counts were recorded for this clone. The CDR3 extends over 14 amino acids. Germline CDR1 reads SQVTM; CDR2 reads ANQGSEA. Germline trimming cut 5 bases from V and 2 bases from J; bases unmatched to any gene: 5. The assay was immunoSEQ multiplex PCR, and TCRdb's table has in-frame clones only and misses some. Seen here are some 670,000 clones, 70% to 90% observed once, and the top ten hold over 0.2%. Sequenced input: peripheral blood. V and J are TRBV29-1 and TRBJ2-1; 8 nucleotides match TRBD1. The TCR was taken from a woman aged 18 to 35 with acute or convalescent COVID-19. The CDR3 region is CSVSGTGPYNEQFF. CDR3 DNA: TGCAGCGTTTCCGGGACAGGACCCTACAATGAGCAGTTCTTC.